Detailed here is one TCR beta chain. The authors built TCR beta libraries using iRepertoire HTBI primers and Arm-PCR of CDR3 regions. Original methodology: Samples jointly harbored 55 to 75 TRBV and over 13 TRBJ segments. One entry per CDR3 protein, called by TCRdb with MiXCR from the multiplex PCR reads. These V and J calls derive from TCRdb rather than the authors' analysis. The data hold more than 400,000 distinct CDR3 sequences, with around 16% observed a single time. Trimming removed 4 bases from V and 4 bases from J, with 14 bases in between. The CDR3 totals 15 residues. This entry belongs to a study of regulatory T cells in long-lasting Graves disease. Documented time point: newly diagnosed GD, antithyroid drugs for less than 3 months. With RNA extracted from PBMCs as input, the TCR library was made. One endocrinology department in Xi'an, China, was where patients came from. These sequences were also reported in another study, on T cells in Graves' hyperthyroidism and ophthalmopathy. That paper notes: Diagnoses were made from clinical symptoms, serum measures (thyroxine and TRAb), thyroid ultrasound and orbital computed tomography.

The source is a man in his forties with Graves disease. The chain has TRBV12-3 or TRBV12-4 and TRBJ2-1, with D possibly matching TRBD1 (6 bases). Here the sequenced sample was peripheral blood mononuclear cells (PBMCs), taken at new diagnosis, from a patient treated with antithyroid drugs. CDR3 region: CASSWGTPLYNEQFF. The CDR3 DNA follows: TGTGCCAGCAGTTGGGGGACACCCCTTTACAATGAGCAGTTCTTC.